This TCR beta chain stems from a study of CD8+ T cells in alopecia areata. Notes on the study in general: Affected lesional scalp, above all in alopecia totalis/universalis, was more clonal than normal scalp. Mice showed clearer TCR sharing than patients did, a gap that was possibly HLA-related.

This clone was observed a few times. The antigen is undetermined. A FACSAria was used to sort CD4+ and CD8+ T cells. These cells came from PBMCs. Germline V lookup: CDR1 SGDLS, CDR2 YYNGEE. The CDR3 runs to 13 residues. V dropped 4 bases and J dropped 8; count of bases not matched to a gene: 6. Following RNA extraction, reverse transcription yielded cDNA that acted as the sequencing template. Sequencing used immunoSEQ multiplex PCR; TCRdb keeps in-frame clones, though not all of them. This table holds about 150,000 clones, around 54% found once. Material for sequencing was CD4+ T cells sorted from blood. This clonotype was obtained from a human donor in good health. The V and J genes are TRBV9 and TRBJ1-5; 7 bases align to TRBD1. The CDR3 here is CASSSKTGKPQHF. In DNA, the CDR3 is TGTGCCAGCAGCTCCAAGACAGGGAAGCCCCAGCATTTT.